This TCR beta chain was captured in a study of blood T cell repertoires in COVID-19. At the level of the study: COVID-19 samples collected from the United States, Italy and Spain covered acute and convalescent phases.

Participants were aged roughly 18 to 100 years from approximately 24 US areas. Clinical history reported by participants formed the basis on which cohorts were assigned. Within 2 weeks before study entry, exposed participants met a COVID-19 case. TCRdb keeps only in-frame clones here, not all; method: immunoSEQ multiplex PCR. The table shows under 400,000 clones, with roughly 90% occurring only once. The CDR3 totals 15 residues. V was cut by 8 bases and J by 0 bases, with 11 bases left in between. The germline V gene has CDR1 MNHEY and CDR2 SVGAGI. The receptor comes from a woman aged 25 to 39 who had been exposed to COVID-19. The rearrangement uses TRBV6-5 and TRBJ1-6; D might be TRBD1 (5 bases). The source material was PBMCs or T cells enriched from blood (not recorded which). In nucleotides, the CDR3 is TGTGCCAGCGCGGACACGAGCTCCTATAATTCACCCCTCCACTTT. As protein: CASADTSSYNSPLHF.